Listed here are 26 T cell receptor beta chains from one sample, sequenced in a study of STAT5B mutations in CD4+ large granular lymphocyte leukemia. Clones were read by immunoSEQ multiplex PCR, and TCRdb kept only the in-frame ones, dropping some. The repertoire holds 20,000 to 25,000 clones, with 79% as singletons. The specimen was CD4+ T cells from blood buffy coats. The receptors here all came from a human donor in good health.

The chain couples TRBV28 to TRBJ1-1; 12 nucleotides align to TRBD1. Germline V CDR1 and CDR2: MDHEN, SYDVKM. The CDR3 has 21 amino acids. Unmatched junction bases numbered 18, after V lost 4 bases and J lost 0 bases. CDR3 nucleotide sequence: TGTGCCAGCAGTTACACTCCCGGGACAGGGGGCTGGGCACGCATGAACACTGAAGCTTTCTTT. Protein product: CASSYTPGTGGWARMNTEAFF.

The V and J genes are TRBV10-3 and TRBJ2-1, with TRBD1 matching 11 bases. Unmatched junction bases numbered 3, after V lost 6 bases and J lost 2 bases. CDR1 and CDR2 (germline): ENHRY, SYGVKD. This CDR3 is 15 amino acids long. CDR3 DNA: TGTGCCATCAGGGGACAGGGGGACGCCTACAATGAGCAGTTCTTC. Protein: CAIRGQGDAYNEQFF.

The chain links TRBV6-5 to TRBJ1-3; D uncertain. Germline CDR1 reads MNHEY; CDR2 reads SVGAGI. This CDR3 is built from 14 residues. V was pared by 5 bases and J by 0 bases, with 8 bases between. CDR3 in amino acids: CASSTPSSGNTIYF. Written as DNA, the CDR3 is TGTGCCAGCAGTACACCTAGCTCTGGAAACACCATATATTTT.

The chain has TRBV5-1 and TRBJ2-5; D is undetermined. Matching the DNA end better, TRBJ2-7 makes the J call doubtful. Germline CDR1 is SGHRS and CDR2 is YFSETQ. The CDR3 has 13 residues. The CDR3 region is CASSLGGGYEQYF. Here the CDR3 DNA reads TGCGCCAGCAGCTTGGGGGGTGGGTACGAGCAGTACTTC.

The CDR3 loop is CASSPQRQGYEQYF. CDR3 DNA: TGTGCCAGCTCACCTCAACGACAGGGCTACGAGCAGTACTTC. J is TRBJ2-5 and V is TRBV18; TRBD1 matches at 7 bases. The DNA end is a closer match to TRBJ2-7, so the J assignment may be wrong. Germline CDR1 KGHSH, CDR2 LQKENI. This CDR3 spans 14 amino acids.

The chain carries TRBV5-8 and TRBJ2-5; D ambiguous. The germline CDR1 and CDR2 sequences are SGHTS and YDEGEE. Trimming cost V 2 bases and J 2 bases, with 10 bases left between them. The CDR3 sequence is 14 residues long. The CDR3 DNA is TGTGCCAGCAGCTTTTTTGGGCGGCAAGAGACCCAGTACTTC. This gives the protein CASSFFGRQETQYF.

V is TRBV9 and J is TRBJ2-1; D remains unclear. V was pared by 4 bases and J by 7 bases, with 15 bases between. Germline V gene data show CDR1 as SGDLS and CDR2 as YYNGEE. The CDR3 is 14 residues long. The CDR3 loop reads CASSPRARANEQFF. In DNA, the CDR3 is TGTGCCAGCAGCCCCCGGGCCCGGGCTAATGAGCAGTTCTTC.

The chain has TRBV10-3 and TRBJ2-1; TRBD1 matches 7 bases. The CDR3 runs 14 residues. Trimming removed 10 bases from V and 9 bases from J; junction bases left unmatched: 15. Per germline, CDR1 ENHRY and CDR2 SYGVKD. The CDR3 nucleotides read TGTGCCACCTTAAGACAGGGTGATTTACGTGAGCAGTTCTTC. It encodes CATLRQGDLREQFF.

The chain recombines TRBV5-1 with TRBJ2-7, with D maybe TRBD1 (5 bases). Per germline, CDR1 SGHRS and CDR2 YFSETQ. The CDR3 has 15 amino acids. Trimming took 0 bases from V and 2 from J, leaving 12 bases between them. The CDR3 DNA reads TGCGCCAGCAGCTTGGGACAGTCGATCACCTACGAGCAGTACTTC. Translated, it gives CASSLGQSITYEQYF.

V and J are TRBV27 and TRBJ1-1; TRBD1 aligns across 7 bases. The V and J ends lost 4 bases and 2 bases, in that order; junction bases with no gene match: 4. The germline CDR1 and CDR2 sequences are MNHEY and SMNVEV (reference sequence). The CDR3 consists of 14 residues. CDR3 sequence reads: CASSSNRGNTEAFF. CDR3 DNA sequence: TGTGCCAGCAGTTCCAACAGGGGAAACACTGAAGCTTTCTTT.

Remarks on this clone: A junction end diverges from the germline sequence, so it may reflect a read error. V and J are TRBV7-7 and TRBJ2-5; 11 bases match TRBD1. The V gene's germline CDR1 is SSHAT and CDR2 FNYEAQ (reference sequence). This CDR3 has 16 residues. CDR3 protein: CASSPGTGGFQETQYF. The CDR3 nucleotides read TGTGCTAGCAGCCCGGGGACAGGGGGATTCCAAGAGACCCAGTACTTC.

The chain recombines TRBV5-1 with TRBJ2-1, with 8 bases aligning to TRBD1. Germline V gene sequence: CDR1 SGHRS, CDR2 YFSETQ. This CDR3 contains 16 residues. The V segment lost 0 bases and the J segment 1 base; nucleotides outside the gene matches: 3. The CDR3 protein is CASSLEGTGSYNEQFF. DNA for the CDR3: TGCGCCAGCAGCTTGGAGGGGACAGGTTCCTACAATGAGCAGTTCTTC.

The J gene is TRBJ2-4, the V gene TRBV6-1; D is ambiguous. This CDR3 has 13 residues. Between the trimmed V and J ends, which lost 6 bases and 0 bases, there was a span of 6 bases. Germline values: CDR1 MNHNS, CDR2 SASEGT. The CDR3 region has the DNA TGTGCCAGCAGCCGGTTAGCCAAAAACATTCAGTACTTC. Residues: CASSRLAKNIQYF.

V and J are TRBV9 and TRBJ2-1; TRBD2 matches at 9 bases. This CDR3 has 15 amino acids. J was trimmed by 5 bases and V by 3 bases; bases with no gene match: 6. Germline assignment: CDR1 SGDLS and CDR2 YYNGEE. CDR3 protein: CASSAGTSLHNEQFF. CDR3 sequence (DNA): TGTGCCAGCAGCGCCGGGACTAGCTTACACAATGAGCAGTTCTTC.

The genes are TRBV15 and TRBJ2-2; the D gene is possibly TRBD1 (6 bases). CDR1 and CDR2 (germline): LNHNV, YYDKDF (reference sequence). Trimming pared 6 bases from V and 3 bases from J, leaving 14 bases between. There are 15 residues in the CDR3. This chain's CDR3 is CATRTDREDTGELFF. Written as DNA, the CDR3 is TGTGCCACCAGAACGGACAGAGAGGACACCGGGGAGCTGTTTTTT.

This chain uses TRBV19 with TRBJ1-2; a weak D match, TRBD1 (6 bases). The CDR3 sequence is 13 residues long. Germline lookup yields CDR1 LNHDA and CDR2 SQIVND (reference sequence). V lost 5 bases, J lost 7 bases, and 14 bases lay in between. The CDR3 DNA reads as TGTGCCAGTAGTGTACAGGGTCTCGGTGGCTACACCTTC. Amino acid sequence: CASSVQGLGGYTF.

The CDR3 region is CASSPGTVQETQYF. The CDR3 region has the DNA TGTGCCAGCAGCCCTGGGACAGTCCAAGAGACCCAGTACTTC. The chain links TRBV7-9 to TRBJ2-5; 7 nucleotides line up with TRBD1. Germline loops: CDR1 SEHNR, CDR2 FQNEAQ (reference sequence). This CDR3 contains 14 residues. With 5 bases clipped from V and 1 base from J, the junction kept 4 bases outside the gene matches.

The chain uses TRBV21-1 and TRBJ1-1; TRBD1, the table's D call, was not compared with the DNA. TRBV21-1 has pseudogene status. The CDR3 has 17 amino acids. CDR3 in DNA: TGTGCCAGCAGCAGGTTCCGGGACAGGTTATTGAACACTGAAGCTTTCTTT. Protein: CASSRFRDRLLNTEAFF.

The chain couples TRBV9 to TRBJ1-2; D gene ambiguous. V shed 6 bases and J shed 3 bases, with 15 bases lying between them. The CDR3 has 14 amino acids. Germline V CDR1 and CDR2: SGDLS, YYNGEE. The CDR3 DNA sequence: TGTGCCAGCACCAAAATGGGCAGCGACTATGGCTACACCTTC. Protein: CASTKMGSDYGYTF.

This rearrangement joins TRBV29-1 to TRBJ1-2, with D unclear. The CDR3 is made up of 10 amino acids. CDR1 is SQVTM, CDR2 ANQGSEA, per germline. V was trimmed by 0 bases and J by 8 bases, leaving 4 bases between them. CDR3 protein: CSVEETGYTF. The CDR3 bases are TGCAGCGTTGAAGAAACCGGCTACACCTTC.

V usage is TRBV6-5 and J usage is TRBJ2-7; TRBD2 might be the D (5 bases). Germline CDR1 is MNHEY and CDR2 is SVGAGI. The V end lost 0 bases, the J end lost 3 bases, and 12 bases lay between the germline ends. The CDR3 extends over 15 amino acids. In DNA form, the CDR3 reads TGTGCCAGCAGTTACTCGGGGAGACTCAACTACGAGCAGTACTTC. Translated, it gives CASSYSGRLNYEQYF.

The chain combines TRBV30 with TRBJ1-1; 9 nucleotides agree with TRBD1. The CDR3 consists of 15 residues. Germline lookup yields CDR1 GTSNPN and CDR2 SVGIG (reference sequence). Here the CDR3 reads CAGRRTGDIGTEAFF. CDR3 DNA: TGTGCTGGGAGGCGGACAGGGGATATAGGCACTGAAGCTTTCTTT. The full variable domain, its missing parts supplied by reference TRBV30 and TRBJ1-1, is SQTIHQWPATLVQPVGSPLSLECTVEGTSNPNLYWYRQAAGRGLQLLFYSVGIGQISSEVPQNLSASRPQDRQFILSSKKLLLSDSGFYLCAGRRTGDIGTEAFFGQGTRLTVV.

The chain joins TRBV7-7 to TRBJ2-5, with 7 bases matching TRBD1. V gave up 5 bases and J gave up 5 bases; unmatched junction bases: 5. Germline V gene lookup returns CDR1 SSHAT and CDR2 FNYEAQ (reference sequence). This CDR3 spans 13 amino acids. The CDR3 DNA follows: TGTGCCAGCAGCCAAGACAGGGATGAGACCCAGTACTTC. Protein sequence: CASSQDRDETQYF.

V is TRBV5-4 and J is TRBJ2-3, with TRBD2 matching over 9 bases. The CDR3 is made up of 16 amino acids. From germline, CDR1 is SGHNT and CDR2 YYREEE (reference sequence). V lost 7 bases to trimming and J lost 3 bases; unmatched junction nucleotides: 12. CDR3 nucleotide sequence: TGTGCCAGCTCCCCGGTAGCGGGAGCGCGAACAGATACGCAGTATTTT. Translated, it gives CASSPVAGARTDTQYF.

This chain links TRBV7-2 with TRBJ2-5, with D uncertain. Germline CDR1 and CDR2: SGHTA and FQGNSA. The CDR3 spans 14 residues. V was pared by 1 base and J by 6 bases, with 12 bases between. The CDR3 bases are TGTGCCAGCAGCTTAGGGGTCGTGACGAAGACCCAGTACTTC. Translated: CASSLGVVTKTQYF.

This chain links TRBV7-8 with TRBJ2-2; D gene ambiguous. V was cut by 6 bases and J by 0 bases, with 2 bases left in between. Germline V gene lookup returns CDR1 SGHVS and CDR2 FQNEAQ. CDR3 size: 12 residues. CDR3 coding DNA: TGTGCCAGCAGATCGAACACCGGGGAGCTGTTTTTT. Amino acids: CASRSNTGELFF.